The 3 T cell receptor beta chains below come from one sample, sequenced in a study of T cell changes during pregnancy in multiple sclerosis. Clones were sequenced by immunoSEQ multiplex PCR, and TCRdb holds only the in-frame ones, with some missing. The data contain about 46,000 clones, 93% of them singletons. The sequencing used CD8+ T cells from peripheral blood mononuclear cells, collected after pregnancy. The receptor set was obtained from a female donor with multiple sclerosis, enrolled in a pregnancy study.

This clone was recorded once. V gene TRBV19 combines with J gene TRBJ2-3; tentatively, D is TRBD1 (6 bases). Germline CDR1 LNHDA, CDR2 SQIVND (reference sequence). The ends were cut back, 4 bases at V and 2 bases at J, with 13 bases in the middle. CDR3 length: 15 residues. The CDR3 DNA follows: TGTGCCAGTAGTAGGGATGGACAGTCCACAGATACGCAGTATTTT. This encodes CASSRDGQSTDTQYF.

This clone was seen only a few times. CDR3 sequence: CASSVEGGRQPQHF. The DNA of the CDR3 is TGTGCCAGCAGCGTAGAGGGGGGGAGGCAGCCCCAGCATTTT. V usage is TRBV9 and J usage is TRBJ1-5, with D possibly being TRBD1 (6 bases). Germline CDR1 SGDLS, CDR2 YYNGEE. The ends were cut back, 0 bases at V and 7 bases at J, with 11 bases in the middle. The CDR3 totals 14 residues. The full variable domain, with the rest looked up from reference TRBV9 and TRBJ1-5, is DSGVTQTPKHLITATGQRVTLRCSPRSGDLSVYWYQQSLDQGLQFLIQYYNGEERAKGNILERFSAQQFPDLHSELNLSSLELGDSALYFCASSVEGGRQPQHFGDGTRLSIL.

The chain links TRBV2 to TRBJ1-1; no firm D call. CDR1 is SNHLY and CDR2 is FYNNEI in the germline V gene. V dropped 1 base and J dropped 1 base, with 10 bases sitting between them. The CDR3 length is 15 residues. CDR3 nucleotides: TGTGCCAGCAGTGAAGAGAGCTCTTCGAACACTGAAGCTTTCTTT. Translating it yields CASSEESSSNTEAFF.